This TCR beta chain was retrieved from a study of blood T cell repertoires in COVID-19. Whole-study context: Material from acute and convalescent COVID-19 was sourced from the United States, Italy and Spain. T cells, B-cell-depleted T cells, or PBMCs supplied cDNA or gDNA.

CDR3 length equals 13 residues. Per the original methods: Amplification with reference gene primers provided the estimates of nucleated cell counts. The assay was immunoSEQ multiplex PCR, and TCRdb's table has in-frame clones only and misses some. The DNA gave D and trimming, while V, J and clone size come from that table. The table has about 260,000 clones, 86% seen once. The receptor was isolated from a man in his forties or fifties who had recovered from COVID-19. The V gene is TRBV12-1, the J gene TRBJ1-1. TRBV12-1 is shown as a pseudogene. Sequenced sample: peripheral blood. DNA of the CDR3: TGTGCCAGCAGCCCCGGGGTGGGCACTGAAGCTTTCTTT. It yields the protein CASSPGVGTEAFF.